Listed below are T cell receptor beta chains from one sample, sequenced in a study of response to subunit inactivated influenza vaccine. One entry per CDR3 protein results from TCRdb running MiXCR on the RT-PCR reads. The sample has around 530,000 distinct CDR3 sequences, more than 15% seen once. This material consisted of CD4+ T cells sorted from PBMCs, taken about 24 months after vaccination. The receptors stem from a man aged 50 to 69 who received an inactivated influenza vaccine. CDR3s include the opening cysteine and the closing phenylalanine or tryptophan. Fields, in order: J gene, D gene, clone size, V gene, CDR3 protein, CDR3 DNA. D genes are given only for firm matches. Clone size is given for some rows only: seen once, a few or many times, or a class if the clone is expanded.

TRBJ1-1	NA	NA	TRBV4-1	CASSQERQAPYSEAFF	TGCGCCAGCAGCCAAGAGAGACAGGCCCCATACTCTGAAGCTTTCTTT
TRBJ1-5	NA	NA	TRBV2	CASTRGQGGGQPQHF	TGTGCCAGCACCCGGGGCCAGGGAGGCGGTCAGCCCCAGCATTTT
TRBJ2-7	TRBD2	many	TRBV5-1	CASSTGLAGTYEQYF	TGCGCCAGCAGCACGGGACTAGCGGGGACCTACGAGCAGTACTTC
TRBJ2-2	NA	many	TRBV3-1	CASSLRTVNTGELFF	TGTGCCAGCAGCCTACGGACCGTTAACACCGGGGAGCTGTTTTTT
TRBJ2-2	TRBD2	few	TRBV10-3	CAITGTSGISTGELFF	TGTGCCATCACTGGGACTAGCGGGATATCAACCGGGGAGCTGTTTTTT
TRBJ2-6	NA	few	TRBV19	CASKGISSGANVLTF	TGTGCCAGTAAGGGTATCTCCTCTGGGGCCAACGTCCTGACTTTC
TRBJ1-1	TRBD1	NA	TRBV7-9	CASSPITQGARAFF	TGTGCCAGCAGCCCTATTACTCAGGGGGCTCGGGCTTTCTTT
TRBJ2-6	NA	many	TRBV4-3	CASSRGPGNVLTF	TGCGCCAGCAGCCGAGGACCCGGCAACGTCCTGACTTTC
TRBJ2-5	TRBD2	NA	TRBV20-1	CSARVGTSGKETQYF	TGCAGTGCTAGAGTTGGGACTAGCGGTAAAGAGACCCAGTACTTC
TRBJ2-2	NA	many	TRBV18	CASSATNTGELFF	TGTGCCAGCTCAGCCACGAACACCGGGGAGCTGTTTTTT
TRBJ1-3	NA	few	TRBV7-8	CASSLALGGGGTIYF	TGTGCCAGCAGCTTAGCGCTAGGTGGGGGAGGCACCATATATTTT
TRBJ1-2	TRBD1	few	TRBV5-6	CASSLPGQGFYGYTF	TGTGCCAGCAGCCTACCGGGACAGGGCTTCTATGGCTACACCTTC
TRBJ1-4	TRBD1	many	TRBV9	CASSVRTGAPNEKLFF	TGTGCCAGCAGCGTGCGTACAGGGGCCCCTAATGAAAAACTGTTTTTT
TRBJ2-5	TRBD2	many	TRBV5-1	CASTFGTSGLQETQYF	TGCGCCAGCACATTTGGAACTAGCGGGCTTCAAGAGACCCAGTACTTC
TRBJ1-2	TRBD1	NA	TRBV20-1	CSAIPLGQLLLLGYTF	TGCAGTGCTATTCCCTTGGGACAGCTCCTCTTACTTGGCTACACCTTC
TRBJ2-5	NA	NA	TRBV2	CASSALGAARETQYF	TGTGCCAGCAGTGCCCTGGGCGCAGCCCGGGAGACCCAGTACTTC
TRBJ1-2	NA	NA	TRBV5-1	CASSLATSNYGYTF	TGCGCCAGCAGCTTAGCGACAAGTAACTATGGCTACACCTTC
TRBJ2-7	NA	NA	TRBV5-8	CASSLPTAFPYEQYF	TGTGCCAGCAGCTTACCGACGGCCTTTCCCTACGAGCAGTACTTC
TRBJ1-4	NA	few	TRBV5-1	CASSLDRIGKLFF	TGCGCCAGCAGCTTGGACAGAATCGGAAAACTGTTTTTT
TRBJ1-2	NA	NA	TRBV25-1	CASSEYQGKSYTF	TGTGCCAGCAGTGAATATCAGGGGAAGAGCTACACCTTC
TRBJ2-2	NA	few	TRBV21-1	CASSEGEVNTGELFF	TGTGCCAGCAGCGAAGGAGAGGTGAACACCGGGGAGCTGTTTTTT
TRBJ2-7	TRBD1	NA	TRBV6-2/TRBV6-3	CAGSRDSHEQYF	TGTGCCGGCTCCCGGGACAGCCACGAGCAGTACTTC
TRBJ1-4	TRBD1	few	TRBV6-2/TRBV6-3	CASSYAAGQDGKLFF	TGTGCCAGCAGTTACGCGGCGGGACAGGACGGAAAACTGTTTTTT
TRBJ2-2	NA	few	TRBV20-1	CSASVPTRGTGELFF	TGCAGTGCTAGCGTCCCCACGAGGGGCACCGGGGAGCTGTTTTTT
TRBJ2-3	NA	NA	TRBV4-1	CASSQAYGGQTSTDTQYF	TGCGCCAGCAGCCAAGCCTACGGGGGGCAAACTAGCACAGATACGCAGTATTTT
TRBJ2-5	TRBD2	NA	TRBV3-1	CASSHPGLAGDGTQYF	TGTGCCAGCAGCCATCCTGGACTAGCGGGAGACGGGACCCAGTACTTC
TRBJ2-7	TRBD1	NA	TRBV12-3/TRBV12-4	CASRSTGGAGEQYF	TGTGCCAGCAGATCCACAGGGGGCGCGGGCGAGCAGTACTTC
TRBJ1-4	NA	few	TRBV5-1	CASSFGFKDEKLFF	TGCGCCAGCAGCTTCGGGTTCAAAGATGAAAAACTGTTTTTT
TRBJ2-7	NA	NA	TRBV6-2/TRBV6-3	CASSYSIWGPYEQYF	TGTGCCAGCAGTTACTCCATCTGGGGCCCCTACGAGCAGTACTTC
TRBJ2-2	NA	NA	TRBV12-3/TRBV12-4	CASKSGRDTGELFF	TGTGCCAGCAAATCGGGGCGCGACACCGGGGAGCTGTTTTTT
TRBJ2-4	TRBD1	NA	TRBV28	CASSFTGDIRVQYF	TGTGCCAGCAGTTTCACAGGGGATATTAGAGTTCAGTACTTC
TRBJ2-3	NA	NA	TRBV30	CASGSDTQYF	TGTGCCTCGGGGAGTGATACGCAGTATTTT
TRBJ2-3	NA	few	TRBV9	CASSGQTTDTQYF	TGTGCCAGCAGCGGACAGACCACAGATACGCAGTATTTT
TRBJ2-7	TRBD2	NA	TRBV10-3	CATSGGAYEQYF	TGTGCCACCAGCGGGGGGGCCTACGAGCAGTACTTC
TRBJ2-2	NA	many	TRBV21-1	CASSKVLAGVIPNTGELFF	TGTGCCAGCAGCAAAGTACTAGCGGGAGTAATCCCCAACACCGGGGAGCTGTTTTTT
TRBJ2-1	TRBD1	few	TRBV20-1	CSAYRGGNEQFF	TGCAGTGCGTACAGGGGTGGGAATGAGCAGTTCTTC
TRBJ2-4	NA	NA	TRBV6-2/TRBV6-3	CASSRQGSKNIQYF	TGTGCCAGCAGCCGCCAGGGATCCAAAAACATTCAGTACTTC
TRBJ1-4	NA	NA	TRBV6-5	CASSYGRREKLFF	TGTGCCAGCAGTTACGGCAGGCGGGAAAAACTGTTTTTT
TRBJ2-2	TRBD1	NA	TRBV10-3	CAISGTGANTGELFF	TGTGCCATCAGTGGGACAGGAGCGAACACCGGGGAGCTGTTTTTT
TRBJ2-1	TRBD1	NA	TRBV12-3/TRBV12-4	CASRRDRGTLDEQFF	TGTGCCAGCAGACGGGACAGGGGAACACTCGATGAGCAGTTCTTC
TRBJ2-5	NA	NA	TRBV5-1	CASSSRPKETQYF	TGCGCCAGCAGCTCCCGGCCTAAGGAGACCCAGTACTTC
TRBJ2-5	NA	NA	TRBV20-1	CSAPTGRETQYF	TGCAGTGCTCCCACAGGGCGGGAGACCCAGTACTTC
TRBJ2-2	TRBD2	NA	TRBV24-1	CATSDWTSGVLTGELFF	TGTGCCACCAGTGATTGGACTAGCGGGGTGCTGACCGGGGAGCTGTTTTTT
TRBJ2-3	NA	NA	TRBV28	CASSLSGRTDTQYF	TGTGCCAGCAGTTTAAGTGGGCGCACAGATACGCAGTATTTT
TRBJ2-2	NA	few	TRBV14	CASSPLTWGANTGELFF	TGTGCCAGCAGCCCACTAACTTGGGGCGCGAACACCGGGGAGCTGTTTTTT
TRBJ2-1	TRBD2	NA	TRBV10-3	CAISEAGVGSNEQFF	TGTGCCATCAGTGAAGCGGGAGTGGGGTCCAATGAGCAGTTCTTC
TRBJ2-1	TRBD2	few	TRBV6-2/TRBV6-3	CASSLAGGQYNEQFF	TGTGCCAGCAGCCTAGCGGGAGGGCAATACAATGAGCAGTTCTTC
TRBJ2-5	NA	few	TRBV20-1	CSASPPTGHLETQYF	TGCAGTGCTAGTCCCCCGACGGGACATTTGGAGACCCAGTACTTC
TRBJ2-3	NA	few	TRBV20-1	CSASQQGRPSDTQYF	TGCAGTGCTAGTCAGCAGGGGAGACCCTCGGATACGCAGTATTTT
TRBJ1-4	NA	many	TRBV10-2	CATQGSTNEKLFF	TGCGCCACACAGGGTTCGACTAATGAAAAACTGTTTTTT
TRBJ2-3	TRBD2	few	TRBV20-1	CTGLGPSTDTQYF	TGCACCGGACTAGGGCCTAGCACAGATACGCAGTATTTT
TRBJ2-2	NA	few	TRBV10-3	CAIRPRSTGELFF	TGTGCCATCAGACCTCGCTCCACCGGGGAGCTGTTTTTT
TRBJ2-1	TRBD2	few	TRBV20-1	CSAAIAGYNEQFF	TGCAGTGCGGCGATAGCGGGATATAATGAGCAGTTCTTC
TRBJ2-3	TRBD2	NA	TRBV7-2	CASGLAGGLADTQYF	TGTGCCAGCGGACTAGCGGGAGGGTTGGCAGATACGCAGTATTTT
TRBJ2-1	NA	NA	TRBV29-1	CSVGEGVNEQFF	TGCAGCGTTGGGGAAGGGGTCAATGAGCAGTTCTTC
TRBJ2-7	NA	NA	TRBV10-3	CAISEQKGYEQYF	TGTGCCATCAGTGAACAGAAAGGCTACGAGCAGTACTTC
TRBJ2-2	NA	NA	TRBV7-2	CASTHRTANTGELFF	TGTGCCAGCACCCATAGGACAGCGAACACCGGGGAGCTGTTTTTT
TRBJ2-5	NA	few	TRBV6-1	CASTDQGLQETQYF	TGTGCCAGCACCGACCAGGGACTCCAAGAGACCCAGTACTTC
TRBJ1-2	TRBD1	few	TRBV12-3/TRBV12-4	CASSRTLQGIDYGYTF	TGTGCCAGCAGTCGGACTCTACAGGGGATCGACTATGGCTACACCTTC
TRBJ2-5	TRBD2	many	TRBV9	CASSVDRGSGGQETQYF	TGTGCCAGCAGCGTAGATCGGGGTAGCGGGGGACAAGAGACCCAGTACTTC